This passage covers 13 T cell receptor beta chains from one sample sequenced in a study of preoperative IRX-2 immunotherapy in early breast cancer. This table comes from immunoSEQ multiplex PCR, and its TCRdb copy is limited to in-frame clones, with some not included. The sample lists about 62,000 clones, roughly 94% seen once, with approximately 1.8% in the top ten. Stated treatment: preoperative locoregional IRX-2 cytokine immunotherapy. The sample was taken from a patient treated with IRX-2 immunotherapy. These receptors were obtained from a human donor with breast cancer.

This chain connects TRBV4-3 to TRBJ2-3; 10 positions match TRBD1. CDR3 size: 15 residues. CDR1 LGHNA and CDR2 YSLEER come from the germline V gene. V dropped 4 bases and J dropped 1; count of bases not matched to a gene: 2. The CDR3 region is CASSRGTGGTDTQYF. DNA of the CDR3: TGCGCCAGCAGCCGAGGGACAGGGGGCACAGATACGCAGTATTTT.

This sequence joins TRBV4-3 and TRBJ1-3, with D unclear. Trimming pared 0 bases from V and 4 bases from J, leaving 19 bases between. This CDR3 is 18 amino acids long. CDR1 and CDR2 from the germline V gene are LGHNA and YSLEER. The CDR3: CASSQDRLIGDQGNTIYF. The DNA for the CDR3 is TGCGCCAGCAGCCAAGACCGACTCATCGGGGATCAAGGAAACACCATATATTTT.

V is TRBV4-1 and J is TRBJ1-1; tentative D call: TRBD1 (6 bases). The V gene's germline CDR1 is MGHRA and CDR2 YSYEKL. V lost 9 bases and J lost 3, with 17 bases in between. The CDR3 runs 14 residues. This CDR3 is CASENRDGDTEAFF. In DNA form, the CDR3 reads TGCGCCAGTGAAAACAGGGATGGGGACACTGAAGCTTTCTTT.

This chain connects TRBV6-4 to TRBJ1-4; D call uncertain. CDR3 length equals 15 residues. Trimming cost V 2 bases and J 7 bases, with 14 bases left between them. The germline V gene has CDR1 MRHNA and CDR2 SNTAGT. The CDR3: CASSDPPGGIEKLFF. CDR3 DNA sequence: TGTGCCAGCAGTGACCCCCCAGGTGGGATTGAAAAACTGTTTTTT.

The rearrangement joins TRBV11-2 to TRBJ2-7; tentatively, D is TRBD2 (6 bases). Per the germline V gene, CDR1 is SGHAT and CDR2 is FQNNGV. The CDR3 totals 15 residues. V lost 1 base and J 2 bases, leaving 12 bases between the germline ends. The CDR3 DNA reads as TGTGCCAGCAGCTTAGTCCCGCGGGGACCCTACGAGCAGTACTTC. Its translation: CASSLVPRGPYEQYF.

The CDR3 DNA follows: TGCAGCGTTGAAAGGGGCAGGGGGCACGAAGAGACCCAGTACTTC. Protein product: CSVERGRGHEETQYF. The chain recombines TRBV29-1 with TRBJ2-5; 8 bases map to TRBD1. The CDR3 length is 15 residues. The V and J ends lost 2 bases and 3 bases, in that order; junction bases with no gene match: 8. Germline-derived CDR1 and CDR2 are SQVTM and ANQGSEA. Combining the CDR3 with reference TRBV29-1 and TRBJ2-5 gives the whole variable domain SAVISQKPSRDICQRGTSLTIQCQVDSQVTMMFWYRQQPGQSLTLIATANQGSEATYESGFVIDKFPISRPNLTFSTLTVSNMSPEDSSIYLCSVERGRGHEETQYFGPGTRLLVL.

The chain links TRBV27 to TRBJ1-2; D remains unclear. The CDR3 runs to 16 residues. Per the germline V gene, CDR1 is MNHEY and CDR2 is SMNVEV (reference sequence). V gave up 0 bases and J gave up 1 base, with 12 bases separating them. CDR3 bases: TGTGCCAGCAGTTTATCTCAGATCCATCTTAACTATGGCTACACCTTC. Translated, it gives CASSLSQIHLNYGYTF.

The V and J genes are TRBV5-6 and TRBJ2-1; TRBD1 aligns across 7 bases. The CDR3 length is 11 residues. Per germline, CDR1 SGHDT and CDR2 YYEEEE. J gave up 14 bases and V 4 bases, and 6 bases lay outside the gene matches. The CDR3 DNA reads TGTGCCAGCAGCCTAGGGGGCGTAGAGTTCTTC. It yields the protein CASSLGGVEFF.

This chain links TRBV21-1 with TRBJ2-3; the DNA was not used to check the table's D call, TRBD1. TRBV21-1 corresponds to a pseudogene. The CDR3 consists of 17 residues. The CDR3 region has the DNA TGTGCCAGCAGCAAAGACCGCAGGGAAACGATCACAGATACGCAGTATTTT. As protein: CASSKDRRETITDTQYF.

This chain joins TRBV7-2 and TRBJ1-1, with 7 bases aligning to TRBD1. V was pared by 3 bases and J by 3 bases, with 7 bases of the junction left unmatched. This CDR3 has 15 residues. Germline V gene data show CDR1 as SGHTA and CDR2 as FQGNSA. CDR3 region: CASSFSRDSYTEAFF. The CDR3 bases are TGTGCCAGCAGCTTTTCTCGGGACAGCTACACTGAAGCTTTCTTT.

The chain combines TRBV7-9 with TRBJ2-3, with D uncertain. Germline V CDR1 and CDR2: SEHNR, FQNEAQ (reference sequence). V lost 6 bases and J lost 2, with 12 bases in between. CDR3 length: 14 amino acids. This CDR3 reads CASSKDLYTDTQYF. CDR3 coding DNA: TGTGCCAGCAGTAAAGACCTTTACACAGATACGCAGTATTTT.

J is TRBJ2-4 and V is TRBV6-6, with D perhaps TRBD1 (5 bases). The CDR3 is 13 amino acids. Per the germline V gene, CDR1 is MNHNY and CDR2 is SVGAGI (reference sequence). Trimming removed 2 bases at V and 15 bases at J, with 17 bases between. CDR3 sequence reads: CASSYTEDRAWYF. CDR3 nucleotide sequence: TGTGCCAGCAGTTACACCGAAGACAGAGCTTGGTACTTC.

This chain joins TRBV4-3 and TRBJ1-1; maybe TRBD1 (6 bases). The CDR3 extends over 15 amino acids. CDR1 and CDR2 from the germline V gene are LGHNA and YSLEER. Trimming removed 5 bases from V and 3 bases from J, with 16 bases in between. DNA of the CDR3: TGCGCCAGCAGCGAACAGGGTTGGGGGCACACTGAAGCTTTCTTT. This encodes CASSEQGWGHTEAFF.